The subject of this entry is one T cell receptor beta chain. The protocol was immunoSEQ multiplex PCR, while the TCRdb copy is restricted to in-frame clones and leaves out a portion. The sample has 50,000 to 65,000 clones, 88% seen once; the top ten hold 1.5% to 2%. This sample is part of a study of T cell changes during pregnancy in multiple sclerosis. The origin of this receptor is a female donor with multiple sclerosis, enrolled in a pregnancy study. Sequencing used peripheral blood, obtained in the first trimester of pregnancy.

In DNA, the CDR3 is TGTGCCTGGAGTGGCGGTGCGTTGCAGCCCCAGCATTTT. The encoded protein is CAWSGGALQPQHF. The chain joins TRBV30 to TRBJ1-5; no clear D. Germline values: CDR1 GTSNPN, CDR2 SVGIG (reference sequence). CDR3 length equals 13 residues. V was cut by 1 base and J by 7 bases, with 11 bases left in between.